This T cell receptor beta chain derives from a study of blood T cell repertoires in COVID-19. TCRdb's copy holds only in-frame clones and misses some; the assay was immunoSEQ multiplex PCR. The sample includes about 150,000 clones, 88% of them seen just once. The J segment lost 8 bases and the V segment lost 4 bases, leaving 10 bases of the junction unmatched. The CDR3 extends over 16 amino acids. Germline V lookup: CDR1 KGHSH, CDR2 LQKENI. The sequence was collected from a woman in her 70s with acute or convalescent COVID-19. The gene calls are TRBV18 and TRBJ2-1; TRBD2 matches 11 bases. Material: peripheral blood. In DNA form, the CDR3 reads TGTGCCAGCTCACGGACTAGCGGGCCCCCCGGGGATGAGCAGTTCTTC. Residues: CASSRTSGPPGDEQFF.